The rows below give T cell receptor beta chains drawn from one sample of a study of cytomegalovirus exposure and HLA in healthy donors. Here immunoSEQ multiplex PCR was the method, and the copy in TCRdb shows in-frame clones only, minus some. The sample has roughly 48,000 clones, approximately 70% seen once. The specimen sequenced was PBMCs. These receptors were collected from a man between 18 and 35 years old in good health and CMV-seronegative. The CDR3 runs from the conserved cysteine through the conserved F or W. The D gene is left open where the match is weak. Expanded clones get a size class; other rows say once, few or many, or leave the size out.

j_call,clone_size,d_call,v_call,cdr3_aa,cdr3_nt
TRBJ1-2,.,.,TRBV25-1,CASSERSYGYTF,TGTGCCAGCAGTGAGCGGAGCTATGGCTACACCTTC
TRBJ1-2,once,.,TRBV25-1,CASSHWGGKANYGYTF,TGTGCCAGCTCTCATTGGGGGGGAAAAGCTAACTATGGCTACACCTTC
TRBJ2-1,.,TRBD2,TRBV5-4,CASSLGLAGGYNEQFF,TGTGCCAGCAGCTTGGGACTAGCGGGAGGGTACAATGAGCAGTTCTTC
TRBJ1-1,.,.,TRBV7-8,CASSLDAGPRTEAFF,TGTGCCAGCAGCTTAGATGCGGGGCCGCGGACTGAAGCTTTCTTT
TRBJ1-1,.,.,TRBV4-3,CASSQDSAGALGTEAFF,TGCGCCAGCAGCCAAGACTCGGCAGGGGCGTTGGGCACTGAAGCTTTCTTT
TRBJ2-6,.,.,TRBV4-3,CASSQGPGGANVLTF,TGCGCCAGCAGCCAAGGGCCCGGGGGGGCCAACGTCCTGACTTTC
TRBJ2-1,.,TRBD2,TRBV30,CAWSVEAGGPGEQFF,TGTGCCTGGAGTGTAGAAGCGGGAGGGCCGGGTGAGCAGTTCTTC
TRBJ2-5,.,TRBD2,TRBV29-1,CSVGSGEGTQYF,TGCAGCGTTGGTTCCGGGGAGGGGACCCAGTACTTC
TRBJ1-1,.,TRBD1,TRBV11-2,CASSLLGQGITEAFF,TGTGCCAGCAGCTTGCTCGGACAGGGGATAACTGAAGCTTTCTTT
TRBJ1-3,few,.,TRBV10-3,CAISPQGGNTIYF,TGTGCCATCAGCCCACAGGGAGGAAACACCATATATTTT
TRBJ2-7,.,.,TRBV6-5,CASSPRVFAYEQYF,TGTGCCAGCAGTCCCAGGGTGTTCGCCTACGAGCAGTACTTC
TRBJ1-6,.,.,TRBV30,CAIREGSSPLHF,TGTGCCATCAGGGAAGGCAGTTCACCCCTCCACTTT
TRBJ1-4,.,.,TRBV19,CASSILLQEKLFF,TGTGCCAGTAGTATACTCCTCCAGGAAAAACTGTTTTTT
TRBJ2-1,.,.,TRBV7-8,CASSLGGHFSYNEQFF,TGTGCCAGCAGCTTAGGAGGGCATTTTTCCTACAATGAGCAGTTCTTC
TRBJ2-7,.,TRBD1,TRBV18,CASSPTGQGAREQYF,TGTGCCAGCTCACCAACGGGACAGGGGGCGCGGGAGCAGTACTTC
TRBJ2-7,.,.,TRBV11-2,CASSLDPLTTVREQYF,TGTGCCAGCAGCTTAGACCCGCTGACTACGGTTCGGGAGCAGTACTTC
TRBJ2-5,.,TRBD2,TRBV11-1,CASSSTSGRQETQYF,TGTGCCAGCAGCTCGACTAGCGGGAGACAAGAGACCCAGTACTTC
TRBJ1-2,.,TRBD1,TRBV28,CASRPDRVYGYTF,TGTGCCAGCAGGCCCGACAGGGTCTATGGCTACACCTTC
TRBJ2-7,.,TRBD2,TRBV5-1,CASSQTGTSGDYEQYF,TGCGCCAGCAGTCAGACCGGGACTAGCGGTGACTACGAGCAGTACTTC
TRBJ2-7,.,TRBD2,TRBV27,CASRGAGVYEQYF,TGTGCCAGCAGGGGAGCGGGAGTCTACGAGCAGTACTTC
TRBJ1-3,.,.,TRBV16,CASSPDSLDHSGNTIYF,TGTGCCAGCAGTCCCGACAGTTTGGACCACTCTGGAAACACCATATATTTT
TRBJ2-3,.,.,TRBV4-2,CASSQGFRGWSDTQYF,TGTGCCAGCAGCCAAGGGTTCAGGGGTTGGTCAGATACGCAGTATTTT
TRBJ1-1,.,TRBD1,TRBV5-4,CASSLQGAVMNTEAFF,TGTGCCAGCAGCTTACAGGGGGCTGTTATGAACACTGAAGCTTTCTTT
TRBJ2-3,.,.,TRBV18,CASSPPNVGSGDTQYF,TGTGCCAGCTCACCACCTAATGTCGGGAGTGGGGATACGCAGTATTTT
TRBJ1-1,few,.,TRBV9,CASSSGLTANTEAFF,TGTGCCAGCAGCTCAGGTTTGACAGCTAACACTGAAGCTTTCTTT
TRBJ1-2,.,TRBD1,TRBV5-4,CASSSRDRVYGYTF,TGTGCCAGCAGCAGCCGGGACAGGGTTTATGGCTACACCTTC
TRBJ1-2,.,.,TRBV14,CASSQVGGGDGYTF,TGTGCCAGCAGCCAAGTCGGCGGGGGGGATGGCTACACCTTC